The clone carrying this T cell receptor beta chain came up a few times. The data are from a study of breast tumors, draining lymph nodes, adjacent tissues. V dropped 6 bases and J dropped 8; count of bases not matched to a gene: 11. The CDR3 has 14 residues. Germline V gene sequence: CDR1 MDHEN, CDR2 SYDVKM. Axillary draining lymph nodes of breast cancer patients supplied the node samples. From the multiplex PCR reads, TCRdb called clonotypes with MiXCR, one entry per CDR3 protein. The top ten hold roughly 1.2% of the sample, which has around 100,000 distinct CDR3 sequences, 20% to 25% seen once. The chain is built from TRBV28 and TRBJ1-2; 8 bases fit TRBD1. The sequence was obtained from a female donor with breast cancer. Some clones in this sample may be carry-over from other donors' samples. The sequencing input was axillary lymph node tissue. The CDR3 DNA is TGTGCCAGCAGATCGAGGACAGGGTCTTGGGGCTACACCTTC. Translation gives CASRSRTGSWGYTF.